This TCR beta chain stems from a study of regulatory T cells in long-lasting Graves disease. The study, taken as a whole, reports: TCR diversity was lower in persistent Graves' patients (versus newly diagnosed ones).

CDR3 regions were amplified by Arm-PCR using iRepertoire HTBI primers to build TCR beta libraries. TCRdb re-analysed the multiplex PCR reads in MiXCR, keeping a single row per CDR3 protein. In the table there are some 560,000 distinct CDR3 sequences, more than 15% of which are singletons. Time point: newly diagnosed GD, antithyroid drugs for less than 3 months. PBMCs provided the RNA from which the TCR library was made. Germline values: CDR1 LGHDT, CDR2 YNNKEL (reference sequence). The CDR3 has 15 amino acids. The V end lost 3 bases, the J end lost 0 bases, and 10 bases lay between the germline ends. Regarding this clonotype: Its matching antigen is unknown.

The same specimen was also included in a second study, on T cells in Graves' hyperthyroidism and ophthalmopathy.

V gene TRBV3-1 combines with J gene TRBJ2-3; D is perhaps TRBD2 (6 bases). This receptor was obtained from a woman aged 35-65 years with Graves disease. The input for sequencing was peripheral blood mononuclear cells (PBMCs), taken at new diagnosis, from a patient treated with antithyroid drugs. CDR3 sequence: CASSHGLPSTDTQYF. The CDR3 DNA sequence: TGTGCCAGCAGCCATGGACTACCTAGCACAGATACGCAGTATTTT.